What follows describes a single TCR beta chain. Its antigen is undetermined. Other DNA sequences from this sample encode an identical CDR3 as well. The data belong to a study of siplizumab effects on memory and regulatory T cells. Sequencing of each sample assayed around 9.9 x 10^4 TCR templates. The assay was immunoSEQ multiplex PCR, and TCRdb's table has in-frame clones only and misses some. The repertoire holds 75,000 to 100,000 clones, with just under 95% as singletons. Germline CDR1 reads MDHEN; CDR2 reads SYDVKM. CDR3 length equals 12 residues. V was cut by 5 bases and J by 7 bases, with 11 bases left in between. Study findings and constraints: Tregs that proliferated in siplizumab cultures did not have their suppressive function confirmed. Sequences below about 10^-5 frequency were poorly captured, and few alloreactive clones mapped to unstimulated subsets.

The sequence was obtained from a human donor in good health. The specimen was non-Treg CD4+ T cells sorted from blood. This rearrangement joins TRBV28 to TRBJ1-2, with D unclear. CDR3 DNA sequence: TGTGCCAGCAGTCTAACGGGTTTTGGCTACACCTTC. This sequence encodes CASSLTGFGYTF.